Described below is a single TCR beta chain sequence and its context. Its matching antigen is unknown. The method was immunoSEQ multiplex PCR; TCRdb's version includes in-frame clones alone and lacks a portion of them. The profile shows about 240,000 clones, approximately 87% of them singletons. This entry belongs to a study of cytomegalovirus exposure and HLA in healthy donors. Study findings and constraints: Confirmation was obtained in vitro that three CMV-associated chains are specific for CMV antigens. Whilst most TCR sequences proved rare, a subset of public TCRs occurred across many donors. According to the study, roughly 160 TCR beta chains were cytomegalovirus-associated.

Germline V CDR1 and CDR2: LNHDA, SQIVND (reference sequence). The CDR3 length is 17 residues. Germline trimming cut 1 base from V and 7 bases from J; bases unmatched to any gene: 10. The TCR originated in a man younger than 35 in good health and CMV-seronegative. The chain links TRBV19 to TRBJ1-5, with 10 bases fitting TRBD1. The specimen sequenced was PBMCs. In nucleotides, the CDR3 is TGTGCCAGTAGTATAGGGTTCGGGACAGGGGACCGGCAGCCCCAGCATTTT. This encodes CASSIGFGTGDRQPQHF. Using reference TRBV19 and TRBJ1-5 for the parts outside the CDR3, the full variable domain is DGGITQSPKYLFRKEGQNVTLSCEQNLNHDAMYWYRQDPGQGLRLIYYSQIVNDFQKGDIAEGYSVSREKKESFPLTVTSAQKNPTAFYLCASSIGFGTGDRQPQHFGDGTRLSIL.